The rows below give T cell receptor beta chains drawn from one sample of a study of cytomegalovirus exposure and HLA in healthy donors. Clones were read by immunoSEQ multiplex PCR, and TCRdb kept only the in-frame ones, dropping some. Of some 150,000 clones listed, approximately 90% are singletons. The sequenced sample was PBMCs. These TCRs come from a woman aged 25 to 45 in good health and CMV-seropositive. CDR3s include the opening cysteine and the closing phenylalanine or tryptophan. The order of the fields is D gene, V gene, CDR3 length, clone size, J gene, CDR3 protein, CDR3 DNA. The D gene is left open where the match is weak. Clone size is stated in some rows and not others, as once, few, many or a class when expanded.

TRBD2	TRBV27	17	NA	TRBJ2-7	CASSLMGTAGGPYEQYF	TGTGCCAGCAGTTTAATGGGGACGGCGGGAGGGCCCTACGAGCAGTACTTC
TRBD1	TRBV5-4	16	NA	TRBJ1-4	CASSLERTGGNEKLFF	TGTGCCAGCAGCTTGGAGCGGACAGGGGGTAATGAAAAACTGTTTTTT
NA	TRBV28	14	NA	TRBJ2-4	CASKGYSNTNIQYF	TGTGCCAGCAAGGGGTACTCAAACACCAACATTCAGTACTTC
NA	TRBV7-3	14	NA	TRBJ2-5	CASSLTGVRETQYF	TGTGCCAGCAGCTTAACGGGAGTGAGAGAGACCCAGTACTTC
NA	TRBV5-1	13	NA	TRBJ2-3	CASSFSETDTQYF	TGCGCCAGCAGCTTTTCAGAAACAGATACGCAGTATTTT
TRBD2	TRBV5-1	14	NA	TRBJ2-4	CASSSSGGKNIQYF	TGCGCCAGCAGCTCTAGCGGGGGGAAAAACATTCAGTACTTC
NA	TRBV7-8	14	NA	TRBJ1-6	CASSLQAANSPLHF	TGTGCCAGCAGCCTACAGGCCGCTAATTCACCCCTCCACTTT
TRBD1	TRBV4-1	16	NA	TRBJ2-3	CASSQDRQGARDTQYF	TGCGCCAGCAGCCAAGATCGACAGGGGGCACGCGATACGCAGTATTTT
TRBD1	TRBV7-9	13	NA	TRBJ1-2	CASSLNRDSRYTF	TGTGCCAGCAGCTTAAACAGGGACAGCCGCTACACCTTC
NA	TRBV28	14	NA	TRBJ1-5	CASISRGSNQPQHF	TGTGCCAGCATATCGAGGGGGAGCAATCAGCCCCAGCATTTT
TRBD1	TRBV5-4	17	NA	TRBJ2-2	CASSFAQGASNTGELFF	TGTGCCAGCAGCTTTGCGCAGGGGGCGTCCAACACCGGGGAGCTGTTTTTT
NA	TRBV6-6	15	NA	TRBJ1-1	CASTFQPWGGTEAFF	TGTGCCAGCACCTTTCAACCTTGGGGAGGGACTGAAGCTTTCTTT
TRBD1	TRBV27	16	NA	TRBJ2-7	CASSLFSTNRGREQYF	TGTGCCAGCAGTTTATTCTCCACAAACAGGGGGCGCGAGCAGTACTTC
TRBD2	TRBV18	14	NA	TRBJ2-5	CASSPRGGGETQYF	TGTGCCAGCTCCCCACGTGGGGGAGGGGAGACCCAGTACTTC
TRBD2	TRBV2	14	NA	TRBJ2-2	CASRGLAGTGELFF	TGTGCCAGCAGGGGACTAGCGGGCACCGGGGAGCTGTTTTTT
NA	TRBV29-1	14	NA	TRBJ2-1	CSVEGTRGYNEQFF	TGCAGCGTTGAAGGGACTCGTGGGTACAATGAGCAGTTCTTC
NA	TRBV6-1	17	NA	TRBJ2-3	CASSEAGAGGPTDTQYF	TGTGCCAGCAGTGAAGCCGGGGCCGGAGGGCCAACAGATACGCAGTATTTT
TRBD1	TRBV4-1	14	NA	TRBJ2-5	CASSQEGTGKTQYF	TGCGCCAGCAGCCAAGAGGGGACAGGCAAGACCCAGTACTTC
NA	TRBV6-1	15	NA	TRBJ1-5	CASSDQGKGNQPQHF	TGTGCCAGCAGTGACCAGGGCAAAGGCAATCAGCCCCAGCATTTT
TRBD1	TRBV11-3	15	NA	TRBJ2-7	CASSLGQGDSYEQYF	TGTGCCAGCAGCTTGGGACAGGGGGACTCCTACGAGCAGTACTTC
TRBD2	TRBV29-1	18	once	TRBJ2-7	CSVGQGETSGRAFDEQYF	TGCAGCGTTGGACAGGGGGAAACTAGCGGGAGGGCCTTTGACGAGCAGTACTTC
NA	TRBV25-1	15	NA	TRBJ2-3	CASSGTGGPGDTQYF	TGTGCCAGCAGTGGCACCGGGGGACCCGGAGATACGCAGTATTTT
TRBD1	TRBV15	14	NA	TRBJ1-5	CATNSGTVNQPQHF	TGTGCCACCAACTCCGGGACAGTTAATCAGCCCCAGCATTTT
TRBD1	TRBV6-1	11	NA	TRBJ2-1	CASGARTGKFF	TGTGCCAGCGGAGCCCGGACAGGGAAGTTCTTC
NA	TRBV5-4	15	NA	TRBJ2-1	CASSLGQGPYNEQFF	TGTGCCAGCAGCTTGGGGCAGGGCCCCTACAATGAGCAGTTCTTC
NA	TRBV5-5	14	NA	TRBJ1-5	CASSLAQNIQPQHF	TGTGCCAGCAGCTTGGCTCAGAATATCCAGCCCCAGCATTTT
TRBD1	TRBV28	18	few	TRBJ2-4	CASSLLVRTGKTKNIQYF	TGTGCCAGCAGTTTATTGGTCCGGACAGGGAAAACCAAAAACATTCAGTACTTC
NA	TRBV15	17	NA	TRBJ2-6	CATSPQRRLSGANVLTF	TGTGCCACCAGCCCTCAAAGGCGGCTCTCTGGGGCCAACGTCCTGACTTTC
TRBD2	TRBV11-3	16	NA	TRBJ2-2	CASSFMAGGLAGELFF	TGTGCCAGCAGCTTCATGGCGGGGGGGCTGGCCGGGGAGCTGTTTTTT
TRBD2	TRBV27	14	NA	TRBJ2-7	CASSLGTKVYEQYF	TGTGCCAGCAGTCTGGGGACTAAAGTGTACGAGCAGTACTTC
NA	TRBV27	13	NA	TRBJ2-7	CASSPIPPYEQYF	TGTGCCAGCAGTCCAATCCCCCCCTACGAGCAGTACTTC
NA	TRBV6-1	13	NA	TRBJ1-1	CASCDRPGGRAFF	TGTGCCAGCTGCGACCGGCCCGGGGGACGCGCTTTCTTT
NA	TRBV18	16	NA	TRBJ2-5	CASSPPGRTAGETQYF	TGTGCCAGCTCACCACCTGGCAGGACGGCAGGGGAGACCCAGTACTTC
TRBD1	TRBV29-1	13	once	TRBJ2-7	CSVRDRANREQYF	TGCAGCGTTCGGGACAGGGCGAACCGCGAGCAGTACTTC
NA	TRBV5-8	15	NA	TRBJ1-5	CASSNPNRGNQPQHF	TGTGCCAGCAGCAACCCCAACAGGGGCAATCAGCCCCAGCATTTT
NA	TRBV4-2	17	NA	TRBJ2-3	CASSLLAETGITDTQYF	TGTGCCAGCAGCCTTCTGGCGGAGACGGGTATAACAGATACGCAGTATTTT
NA	TRBV5-4	15	NA	TRBJ2-1	CASSLVSNSYNEQFF	TGTGCCAGCAGCTTGGTGTCTAACTCCTACAATGAGCAGTTCTTC
TRBD1	TRBV19	15	NA	TRBJ1-1	CASSSDRGRNTEAFF	TGTGCCAGTAGCTCCGACAGGGGTCGAAACACTGAAGCTTTCTTT
NA	TRBV6-5	15	NA	TRBJ1-2	CASSYFARPRHGYTF	TGTGCCAGCAGTTACTTTGCCCGACCGCGGCATGGCTACACCTTC
TRBD2	TRBV10-3	19	NA	TRBJ2-3	CAISVSRRTSGTSTDTQYF	TGTGCCATCAGTGTATCCCGCCGGACTAGCGGGACGAGCACAGATACGCAGTATTTT
TRBD2	TRBV11-2	16	NA	TRBJ2-3	CASSLVSWDYTDTQYF	TGTGCCAGCAGCTTAGTCTCCTGGGACTACACAGATACGCAGTATTTT
TRBD1	TRBV2	15	NA	TRBJ1-1	CASSEQGAQNTEAFF	TGTGCCAGCAGTGAACAGGGGGCCCAGAACACTGAAGCTTTCTTT
TRBD2	TRBV4-1	20	NA	TRBJ2-5	CASSQEVRGYSGTSQETQYF	TGCGCCAGCAGCCAAGAGGTTAGAGGGTATAGCGGGACCTCTCAAGAGACCCAGTACTTC
TRBD1	TRBV28	13	NA	TRBJ1-2	CASSRQGNYGYTF	TGTGCCAGCAGTCGACAGGGGAACTATGGCTACACCTTC
NA	TRBV7-2	15	NA	TRBJ1-5	CASSLDGGIGQPQHF	TGTGCCAGCAGCTTAGATGGAGGGATTGGACAGCCCCAGCATTTT